The clone carrying this T cell receptor beta chain was detected once. Its antigen is not known. Only in-frame clones appear in the TCRdb table, and some are missing; sequencing was by immunoSEQ multiplex PCR. The sample lists 35,000 to 40,000 clones; around 93% were seen once. The data were taken from a study of T cells in tuberculosis. Across the study: The T cells targeted glucose monomycolate, a mycobacterial lipid, via CD1B. In South Africa, adults with active tuberculosis were compared with IGRA-negative and latently infected IGRA-positive adolescents.

Whole-study results and caveats: Active tuberculosis alpha repertoires lay closer to GMM-specific TCRs than controls'.

Each clinical donor contributed on average roughly 100,000 T cells from unsorted cryopreserved PBMC. Germline V gene sequence: CDR1 SGHTA, CDR2 FQGNSA. V trimming: 0 bases; J trimming: 5 bases; junction bases outside the gene matches: 0. The CDR3 length is 13 residues. The sequenced material came from PBMCs. The origin of this receptor is a donor between 10 and 35 years old with latent tuberculosis or without tuberculosis infection. Some clones in this sample may be carry-over from other donors' samples. The V and J genes are TRBV7-2 and TRBJ2-5; 7 bases align to TRBD1. CDR3 in amino acids: CASSLAGGETQYF. In DNA form, the CDR3 reads TGTGCCAGCAGCTTAGCAGGGGGCGAGACCCAGTACTTC.